The clone carrying this T cell receptor beta chain was detected only a few times. Each CDR3 protein is one row after TCRdb ran MiXCR on the RT-PCR reads. The repertoire holds hundreds of thousands of distinct CDR3 sequences, with 14% as singletons. Trimming pared 0 bases from V and 5 bases from J, leaving 14 bases between. The CDR3 consists of 16 residues. CDR1 is SGHRS and CDR2 is YFSETQ in the germline V gene. The rearrangement links TRBV5-1 to TRBJ1-4; possible D gene TRBD1, 5 bases. Sequenced input: memory CD4+ T cells from blood. This receptor was taken from a female donor in good health, serving as a healthy control. For the CDR3, the DNA is TGCGCCAGCAGCTTGGGGGACGAATTAGAGAATGAAAAACTGTTTTTT. It is translated as CASSLGDELENEKLFF.